This is a list of T cell receptor beta chains from one sample in a study of immune heterogeneity within non-small cell lung tumors. TCRdb recomputed calls from the multiplex PCR reads with MiXCR, one row per CDR3 protein. In the table there are 2,500 to 3,500 distinct CDR3 sequences, nearly 45% of which are singletons. What was sequenced was lung tumor tissue. These receptors were taken from a man between 60 and 70 years old with non-small cell lung cancer. Each CDR3 is given with its conserved first and last residue. The order of the fields is CDR3 length, J gene, V gene, CDR3 protein.

14 TRBJ1-3 TRBV20-1 CSARNMDSVNTIYF
14 TRBJ1-2 TRBV19 CASSTRTSRYGYTF
15 TRBJ1-2 TRBV15 CATSRGDRVGDGYTF
17 TRBJ2-7 TRBV12-3/TRBV12-4 CASSLTPGQGTSYEQYF
14 TRBJ2-7 TRBV27 CASRAIHHTYEQYF
15 TRBJ2-3 TRBV20-1 CSASPRGASTDTQYF
15 TRBJ1-1 TRBV11-2 CASSLEEGGNTEAFF
13 TRBJ1-2 TRBV15 CATSSRNRYGYTF
12 TRBJ2-2 TRBV11-2 CVGGGDTGELFF
15 TRBJ2-3 TRBV19 CASSIGQLGADTQYF
11 TRBJ2-7 TRBV28 CASSPAYEQYF
14 TRBJ1-6 TRBV6-4 CASSEGGEFAPLHF
12 TRBJ1-6 TRBV10-1 CASSSGLSPLHF
17 TRBJ2-1 TRBV6-5 CASSLGSPGLAGDEQFF
15 TRBJ1-1 TRBV11-2 CASSAGVGAGTEAFF
15 TRBJ2-5 TRBV11-2 CASSLEFQGTETQYF
15 TRBJ1-1 TRBV6-2/TRBV6-3 CASSYRPGGYSEAFF
14 TRBJ1-2 TRBV10-3 CAISGWWSNYGYTF
15 TRBJ2-7 TRBV30 CAWSSRGRGVWEQYF
17 TRBJ2-1 TRBV6-5 CASSYSRGPSSYNEQFF
16 TRBJ2-3 TRBV14 CASSQGPWGGYDTQYF
15 TRBJ1-1 TRBV6-1 CASSVGPLLNTEAFF
18 TRBJ2-5 TRBV6-4 CTNVPAVTPTSTWETKYF
14 TRBJ1-6 TRBV6-1 CASSEGQDNSPLHF
16 TRBJ1-1 TRBV6-1 CASRRTGGQSGTEAFF
13 TRBJ1-2 TRBV20-1 CSARTGLHYGYTF
14 TRBJ1-2 TRBV6-1 CASSEGNSGYGYTF
16 TRBJ2-1 TRBV7-3 CASSLLGGRSYNEQFF
14 TRBJ2-5 TRBV11-1 CASSPDTYQETQYF
15 TRBJ1-5 TRBV7-2 CASSPDRGGNQPQHF
17 TRBJ2-2 TRBV12-3/TRBV12-4 CASSFLGLAVYTGELFF
11 TRBJ1-2 TRBV28 CASGRVDGYTF
16 TRBJ2-2 TRBV7-9 CASSLREGERRGELFF
17 TRBJ1-1 TRBV5-1 CASSLAGGTYMNTEAFF
13 TRBJ1-5 TRBV10-1 CASSESEGSPQHF
14 TRBJ2-1 TRBV5-4 CASSLSKGGNEQLF
15 TRBJ2-3 TRBV10-3 CAISESRADGDTQYF
15 TRBJ1-6 TRBV27 CASRSVEVGNSPLHF
13 TRBJ1-1 TRBV6-1 CASSETGKAEAFF
17 TRBJ2-2 TRBV12-3/TRBV12-4 CASTPWTGAVNTGELFF
16 TRBJ1-1 TRBV27 CASSLGTGSPWTEAFF
13 TRBJ1-2 TRBV10-2 CASRGDANYGYTF
14 TRBJ2-1 TRBV10-1 CASSESGGITEQFF
13 TRBJ1-1 TRBV30 CAWSAKLNTEAFF